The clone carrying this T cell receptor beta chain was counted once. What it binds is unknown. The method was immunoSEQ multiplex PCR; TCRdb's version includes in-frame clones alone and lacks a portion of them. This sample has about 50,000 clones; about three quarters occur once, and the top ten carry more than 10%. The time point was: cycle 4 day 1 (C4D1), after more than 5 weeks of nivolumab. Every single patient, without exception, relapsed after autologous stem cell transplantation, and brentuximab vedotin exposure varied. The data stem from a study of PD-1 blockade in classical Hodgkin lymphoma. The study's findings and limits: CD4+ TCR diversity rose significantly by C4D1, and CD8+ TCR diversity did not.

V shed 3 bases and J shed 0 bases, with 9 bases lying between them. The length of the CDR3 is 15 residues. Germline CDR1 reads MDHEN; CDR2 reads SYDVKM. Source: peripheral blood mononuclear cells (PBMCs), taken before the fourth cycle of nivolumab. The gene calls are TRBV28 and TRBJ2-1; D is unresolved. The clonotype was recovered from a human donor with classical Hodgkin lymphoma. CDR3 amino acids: CASSLSWSSYNEQFF. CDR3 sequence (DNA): TGTGCCAGCAGTTTGTCGTGGAGCTCCTACAATGAGCAGTTCTTC.